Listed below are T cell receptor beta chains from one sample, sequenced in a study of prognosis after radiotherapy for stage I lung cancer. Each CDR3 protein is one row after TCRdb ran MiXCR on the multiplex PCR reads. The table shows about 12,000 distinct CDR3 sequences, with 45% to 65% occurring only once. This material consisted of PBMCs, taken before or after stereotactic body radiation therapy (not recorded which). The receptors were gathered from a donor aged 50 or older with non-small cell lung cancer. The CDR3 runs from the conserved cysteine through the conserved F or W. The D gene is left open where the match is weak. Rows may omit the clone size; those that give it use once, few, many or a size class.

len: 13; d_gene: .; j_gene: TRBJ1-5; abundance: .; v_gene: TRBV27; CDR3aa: CASSFKPNQPQHF; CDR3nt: TGTGCCAGCAGTTTTAAACCAAATCAGCCCCAGCATTTT
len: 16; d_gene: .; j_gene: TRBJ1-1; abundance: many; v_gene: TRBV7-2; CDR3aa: CATEPHGGPMNTEAFF; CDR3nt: TGTGCCACCGAGCCCCATGGGGGCCCTATGAACACTGAAGCTTTCTTT
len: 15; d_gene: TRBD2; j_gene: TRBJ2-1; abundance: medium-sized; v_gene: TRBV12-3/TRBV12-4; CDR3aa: CASSEREGSYNEQFF; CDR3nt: TGTGCCAGCAGTGAGCGGGAGGGGTCCTACAATGAGCAGTTCTTC
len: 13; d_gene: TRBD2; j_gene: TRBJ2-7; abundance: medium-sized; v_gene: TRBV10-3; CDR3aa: CAISDGLAYEQYF; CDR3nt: TGTGCCATCAGTGATGGACTAGCCTACGAGCAGTACTTC
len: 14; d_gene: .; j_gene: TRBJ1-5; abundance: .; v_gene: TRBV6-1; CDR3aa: CASSINSSGHPQHF; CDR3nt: TGTGCCAGCAGCATAAACAGTTCTGGGCATCCCCAGCATTTT
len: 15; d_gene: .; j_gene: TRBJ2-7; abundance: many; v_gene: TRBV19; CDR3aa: CASSIAHRSSYEQYF; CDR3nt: TGTGCCAGTAGTATAGCCCATAGGAGCTCCTACGAGCAGTACTTC
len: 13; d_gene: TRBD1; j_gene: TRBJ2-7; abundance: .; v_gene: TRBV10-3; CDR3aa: CAIIGQVSFEQYF; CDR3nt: TGTGCCATCATCGGACAGGTGTCCTTCGAGCAGTACTTC
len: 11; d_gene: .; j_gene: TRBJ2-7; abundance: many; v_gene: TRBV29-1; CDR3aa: CSVARGYEQYF; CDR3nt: TGCAGCGTTGCTCGGGGCTACGAGCAGTACTTC
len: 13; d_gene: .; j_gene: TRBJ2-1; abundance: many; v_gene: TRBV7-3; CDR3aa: CASSEVAGNEQFF; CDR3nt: TGTGCCAGCAGCGAGGTAGCAGGCAATGAGCAGTTCTTC
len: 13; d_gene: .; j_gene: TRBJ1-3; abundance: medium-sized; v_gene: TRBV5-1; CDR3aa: CASSSNSGNTIYF; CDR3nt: TGCGCCAGCAGCTCAAACTCTGGAAACACCATATATTTT
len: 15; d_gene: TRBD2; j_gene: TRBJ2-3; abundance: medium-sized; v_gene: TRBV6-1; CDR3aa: CASSGGRAGADTQYF; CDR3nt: TGTGCCAGCAGTGGCGGGAGGGCGGGCGCAGATACGCAGTATTTT
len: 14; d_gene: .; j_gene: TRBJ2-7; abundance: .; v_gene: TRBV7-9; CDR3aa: CASSLVLVNDEQYF; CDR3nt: TGTGCCAGCAGCTTAGTTCTAGTGAATGACGAGCAGTACTTC
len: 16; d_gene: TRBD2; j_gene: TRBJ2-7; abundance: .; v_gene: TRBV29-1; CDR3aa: CSVETSGSRGSYDQYF; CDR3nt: TGCAGCGTTGAGACTAGCGGTAGCAGGGGCTCCTACGATCAGTACTTC
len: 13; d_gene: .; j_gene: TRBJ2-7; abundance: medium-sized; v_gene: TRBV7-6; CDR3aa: CASSLDWVGEQYF; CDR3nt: TGTGCCAGCAGCTTAGACTGGGTGGGTGAGCAGTACTTC